Following are 25 T cell receptor beta chains from one sample sequenced in a study of blood T cell repertoires in COVID-19. The protocol was immunoSEQ multiplex PCR, while the TCRdb copy is restricted to in-frame clones and leaves out a portion. This sample has 100,000 to 150,000 clones, with about nine tenths found just once. The sample comprised peripheral blood. The receptors here all came from a man aged 50 or older with active COVID-19.

In its sample, this clone was seen a few times. The CDR3 region has the DNA TGTGCCAGCAGCAACCGGGACAGGGGAGGAAAACTGTTTTTT. This sequence encodes CASSNRDRGGKLFF. This chain uses TRBV5-6 with TRBJ1-4; 10 positions agree with TRBD1. CDR3 length: 14 residues. V lost 4 bases, J lost 10 bases, and 7 bases stayed unmatched. Per the germline V gene, CDR1 is SGHDT and CDR2 is YYEEEE.

The chain employs TRBV7-2 and TRBJ2-1, with TRBD1 matching over 8 bases. Trimming at V came to 7 bases and at J to 15 bases, leaving 14 bases not matched to a gene. The CDR3 covers 13 residues. Germline V gives CDR1 SGHTA, CDR2 FQGNSA. The CDR3 DNA reads TGTGCCAGCATCCTATCGCCAGGGACAGGCGTGTTCTTC. Translating gives CASILSPGTGVFF.

The chain carries TRBV9 and TRBJ2-5; 7 bases are shared with TRBD2. The germline CDR1 and CDR2 sequences are SGDLS and YYNGEE. The CDR3 spans 14 residues. The V and J ends lost 4 bases and 5 bases, in that order; junction bases with no gene match: 8. The CDR3 DNA sequence: TGTGCCAGCAGCTTTGGGGGGGATTGGGAGACCCAGTACTTC. Encoded protein: CASSFGGDWETQYF. Full variable domain (outside the CDR3, taken from reference TRBV9 and TRBJ2-5): DSGVTQTPKHLITATGQRVTLRCSPRSGDLSVYWYQQSLDQGLQFLIQYYNGEERAKGNILERFSAQQFPDLHSELNLSSLELGDSALYFCASSFGGDWETQYFGPGTRLLVL.

V and J are TRBV12-3 or TRBV12-4 and TRBJ2-5, with D possibly being TRBD2 (5 bases). Trimming shortened V by 5 bases and J by 7 bases, and 11 bases separated the two germline ends. CDR3 length: 12 amino acids. This CDR3 is CASSIAGGTQYF. DNA of the CDR3: TGTGCCAGCAGTATCGCGGGTGGGACCCAGTACTTC.

The rearrangement joins TRBV3-1 (or the pseudogene TRBV3-2) to TRBJ1-5; TRBD1 aligns across 7 bases. The CDR3 is 14 residues long. After removal of 4 bases from V and 7 bases from J, the junction contained 7 bases not matched to a gene. Germline V gene sequence: CDR1 LGHDT, CDR2 YNNKEL (reference sequence). CDR3 in DNA: TGTGCCAGCAGCCTCAGCAGGGGGGCACAGCCCCAGCATTTT. Its translation: CASSLSRGAQPQHF.

The CDR3 protein is CSVRAVGDTIYF. The CDR3, as DNA: TGCAGCGTTAGGGCAGTGGGAGACACCATATATTTT. The V call is TRBV29-1, the J call TRBJ1-3; D gene unclear. The germline V gene has CDR1 SQVTM and CDR2 ANQGSEA. The CDR3 totals 12 residues. V shed 5 bases and J shed 8 bases, with 13 bases lying between them.

The CDR3 spells CASSPGQVQGYTF. The CDR3, as DNA: TGCGCCAGCAGCCCAGGACAGGTTCAGGGCTACACCTTC. V usage is TRBV5-1 and J usage is TRBJ1-2; 7 nucleotides agree with TRBD1. Germline CDR1 is SGHRS and CDR2 is YFSETQ. V lost 4 bases, J lost 8 bases, and 8 bases stayed unmatched. The CDR3 contains 13 residues.

J is TRBJ2-3 and V is TRBV5-4, with D tentatively TRBD1 (5 bases). V shed 0 bases and J shed 7 bases, with 15 bases lying between them. In germline, CDR1 is SGHNT, CDR2 YYREEE (reference sequence). The CDR3 loop spans 15 amino acids. The CDR3 protein is CASSLGQKHENTQYF. For the CDR3, the DNA is TGTGCCAGCAGCTTGGGACAGAAACACGAAAATACGCAGTATTTT.

This clone has a single count. The V gene is TRBV27, the J gene TRBJ2-7; tentatively, D is TRBD2 (6 bases). The length of the CDR3 is 13 residues. Trimming removed 5 bases at V and 9 bases at J, with 17 bases between. CDR1 and CDR2 (germline): MNHEY, SMNVEV (reference sequence). The CDR3 nucleotides are TGTGCCAGCAGTCGCCCGGGGGACCTAATGCAGTACGTC. Translating gives CASSRPGDLMQYV.

This chain links TRBV19 with TRBJ1-6; TRBD1 matches at 9 bases. Germline V gene sequence: CDR1 LNHDA, CDR2 SQIVND (reference sequence). J lost 6 bases, V lost 6 bases, and 15 bases had no gene match. The CDR3 spans 18 residues. CDR3 sequence (DNA): TGTGCCAGTAGCCCCCCCTTGGGGACAGGGCCTTCTAATTCACCCCTCCACTTT. It specifies CASSPPLGTGPSNSPLHF.

The rearrangement links TRBV11-2 to TRBJ2-2; TRBD1 aligns across 7 bases. The V segment lost 3 bases and the J segment 3 bases; nucleotides outside the gene matches: 7. This CDR3 comprises 16 residues. Germline CDR1 SGHAT, CDR2 FQNNGV. The CDR3 DNA reads as TGTGCCAGCAGCTTCGTTGCCACAGGGGACACCGGGGAGCTGTTTTTT. Residues: CASSFVATGDTGELFF. The full variable domain, with the rest looked up from reference TRBV11-2 and TRBJ2-2, is EAGVAQSPRYKIIEKRQSVAFWCNPISGHATLYWYQQILGQGPKLLIQFQNNGVVDDSQLPKDRFSAERLKGVDSTLKIQPAKLEDSAVYLCASSFVATGDTGELFFGEGSRLTVL.

This clone was seen only a few times. The rearrangement uses TRBV18 and TRBJ1-1; D perhaps matches TRBD1 (5 bases). Germline assignment: CDR1 KGHSH and CDR2 LQKENI. The CDR3 sequence is 15 residues long. Trimming left V 5 bases short and J 1 base short, with 14 bases between. The CDR3 DNA is TGTGCCAGCTCAGAGATTGCAGGGAAGAACACTGAAGCTTTCTTT. This codes for CASSEIAGKNTEAFF.

This chain uses TRBV11-3 with TRBJ1-1; tentative D call: TRBD1 (6 bases). The ends were cut back, 5 bases at V and 3 bases at J, with 10 bases in the middle. The CDR3 runs 13 residues. CDR1 is SGHNT, CDR2 YENEEA, per germline. The CDR3 sequence: CASSPDRYTEAFF. The CDR3 bases are TGTGCCAGCAGCCCCGACAGGTACACTGAAGCTTTCTTT.

The chain is built from TRBV6-5 and TRBJ2-1; 9 bases agree with TRBD2. The CDR3 extends over 15 amino acids. Per the germline V gene, CDR1 is MNHEY and CDR2 is SVGAGI. V dropped 6 bases and J dropped 7; count of bases not matched to a gene: 10. CDR3 bases: TGTGCCAGCAGACCACCTAGCGGGGTTTGGAATGAGCAGTTCTTC. The encoded protein is CASRPPSGVWNEQFF.

V usage is TRBV15 and J usage is TRBJ1-6; possible D gene TRBD1, 5 bases. This CDR3 is 13 amino acids long. The V end lost 4 bases, the J end lost 9 bases, and 10 bases lay between the germline ends. CDR1 is LNHNV, CDR2 YYDKDF, per germline (reference sequence). In DNA, the CDR3 is TGTGCCACCAGCACCCCGGGGGGTTCACCCCTCCACTTT. It codes for CATSTPGGSPLHF. Looking up the rest from reference TRBV15 and TRBJ1-6 gives the full variable domain: DAMVIQNPRYQVTQFGKPVTLSCSQTLNHNVMYWYQQKSSQAPKLLFHYYDKDFNNEADTPDNFQSRRPNTSFCFLDIRSPGLGDTAMYLCATSTPGGSPLHFGNGTRLTVT.

V and J are TRBV30 and TRBJ2-3; D is possibly TRBD1 (6 bases). V shed 3 bases and J shed 3 bases, with 19 bases lying between them. This CDR3 is built from 16 residues. In germline, CDR1 is GTSNPN, CDR2 SVGIG (reference sequence). CDR3 amino acids: CAWSPIWGRGTDTQYF. The CDR3 DNA reads as TGTGCCTGGAGCCCCATATGGGGGCGCGGGACAGATACGCAGTATTTT.

This chain connects TRBV6-5 to TRBJ2-1; the match to TRBD2 covers 8 bases. V shed 2 bases, J shed 4 bases, and the junction held 4 bases outside the gene matches. The CDR3 runs to 15 residues. Germline CDR1 is MNHEY and CDR2 is SVGAGI. CDR3 nucleotides: TGTGCCAGCAGTTACGCGGGACTAGTATACAATGAGCAGTTCTTC. It codes for CASSYAGLVYNEQFF.

V and J are TRBV19 and TRBJ1-1; 7 bases map to TRBD1. The V segment lost 6 bases and the J segment 4 bases; nucleotides outside the gene matches: 11. This CDR3 contains 15 residues. Germline V lookup: CDR1 LNHDA, CDR2 SQIVND (reference sequence). The CDR3 here is CASRSGNRGPTEAFF. As DNA, the CDR3 is TGTGCCAGTAGAAGCGGTAACAGGGGACCCACTGAAGCTTTCTTT.

This chain uses TRBV7-2 with TRBJ2-5; the match to TRBD2 covers 9 bases. Per germline, CDR1 SGHTA and CDR2 FQGNSA. The CDR3 contains 15 residues. Unmatched junction bases numbered 8, after V lost 5 bases and J lost 4 bases. The CDR3 DNA follows: TGTGCCAGCAGCCCAACCAGCGGGAGGCCAGAGACCCAGTACTTC. It codes for CASSPTSGRPETQYF.

The rearrangement links TRBV4-2 to TRBJ2-3; 7 nucleotides align to TRBD2. The CDR3 sequence is 15 residues long. The ends lost 4 bases at V and 0 bases at J; junction bases unmatched: 4. Germline lookup yields CDR1 LGHNA and CDR2 YNFKEQ. For the CDR3, the DNA is TGTGCCAGCAGCCGGGGGGGTACTAGCACAGATACGCAGTATTTT. It translates to CASSRGGTSTDTQYF.

This rearrangement joins TRBV6-6 to TRBJ2-7, with 11 bases that match TRBD2. The CDR3 spans 14 residues. Per the germline V gene, CDR1 is MNHNY and CDR2 is SVGAGI (reference sequence). Unmatched junction bases numbered 0, after V lost 3 bases and J lost 2 bases. CDR3 DNA sequence: TGTGCCAGCAGTTATAGCGGGAGGGCCTACGAGCAGTACGTC. Protein sequence: CASSYSGRAYEQYV.

The chain carries TRBV3-1 (or the pseudogene TRBV3-2) and TRBJ2-3, with a possible D match to TRBD2 (5 bases). CDR3 length: 17 amino acids. Trimming left V 1 base short and J 0 bases short, with 14 bases between. Germline CDR1 reads LGHDT; CDR2 reads YNNKEL (reference sequence). The CDR3 loop is CASSQGSWRTSTDTQYF. DNA for the CDR3: TGTGCCAGCAGCCAAGGGTCCTGGAGGACTAGCACAGATACGCAGTATTTT.

The chain recombines TRBV4-2 with TRBJ2-1; D may be TRBD2 (7 bases). V was clipped by 5 bases and J by 5 bases, with 19 bases between them. The V gene's germline CDR1 is LGHNA and CDR2 YNFKEQ. CDR3 length: 16 residues. The CDR3 here is CASSWAAGATNNEQFF. The CDR3 DNA reads as TGTGCCAGCAGCTGGGCGGCGGGGGCCACCAACAATGAGCAGTTCTTC.

The genes are TRBV7-9 and TRBJ2-1; 12 positions match TRBD2. The CDR3 totals 16 residues. The J segment lost 7 bases and the V segment lost 0 bases, leaving 4 bases of the junction unmatched. Germline lookup yields CDR1 SEHNR and CDR2 FQNEAQ (reference sequence). This chain's CDR3 is CASSLAIGLAGNEQFF. CDR3 in DNA: TGTGCCAGCAGCTTAGCCATCGGACTAGCGGGAAATGAGCAGTTCTTC.

The J gene is TRBJ2-1, the V gene TRBV3-1 (or the pseudogene TRBV3-2), with 7 bases aligning to TRBD2. The germline V gene encodes CDR1 LGHDT and CDR2 YNNKEL (reference sequence). The CDR3 has 15 amino acids. The junction had 8 bases not matched to a gene; V was cut back by 4 bases and J by 5 bases. CDR3 loop: CASSRPREGDNEQFF. DNA of the CDR3: TGTGCCAGCAGCCGCCCAAGGGAGGGTGACAATGAGCAGTTCTTC.